This T cell receptor (beta chain) comes out of a study of shared clonotypes between healthy human individuals. J gave up 0 bases and V 4 bases, and 9 bases lay outside the gene matches. The germline CDR1 and CDR2 sequences are SGHRS and YFSETQ. This CDR3 region has 17 residues. The repertoire was sequenced with immunoSEQ multiplex PCR; TCRdb's copy has only in-frame clones and lacks some. The data hold 2.3 million or so clones, with 93% observed a single time. This TCR came from a man aged 18 to 30 in good health. Some clones in this sample may be carry-over from other donors' samples. Input material: naive CD4+ T cells from PBMCs. Subset described: CD45RA+ positively selected. J is TRBJ2-3 and V is TRBV5-1; 9 bases are shared with TRBD2. In DNA, the CDR3 is TGCGCCAGCAGCCTCCAGCGGGAGGCCCTTAGCACAGATACGCAGTATTTT. This translates into CASSLQREALSTDTQYF. Combining the CDR3 with reference TRBV5-1 and TRBJ2-3 gives the whole variable domain KAGVTQTPRYLIKTRGQQVTLSCSPISGHRSVSWYQQTPGQGLQFLFEYFSETQRNKGNFPGRFSGRQFSNSRSEMNVSTLELGDSALYLCASSLQREALSTDTQYFGPGTRLTVL.